This entry concerns a single TCR beta chain. Antigen specificity is unknown. PCR involved 60 Vbeta and 13 Jbeta primers. Repertoires were generated with immunoSEQ multiplex PCR, while TCRdb's copy carries only in-frame clones and drops some. The sample lists 140,000 to 150,000 clones; approximately 80% were seen once. Donors had nominal health at sampling but likely had unrecorded immune exposures. This record comes from a study of cytomegalovirus exposure and HLA in healthy donors. Study-level points and caveats: A missense variant in DCLRE1C was later tied to TCR beta V- and J-gene trimming. Some highly shared sequence variants likely arose as a pipeline artifact. Generally TCR sequences proved uncommon, though certain public TCRs appeared in numerous donors.

The CDR3 extends over 15 amino acids. From germline, CDR1 is SEHNR and CDR2 FQNEAQ (reference sequence). With 5 bases clipped from V and 5 bases from J, the junction kept 9 bases outside the gene matches. The sequenced sample consisted of PBMCs. The TCR originated in a male donor in good health and CMV-seronegative. The chain joins TRBV7-9 to TRBJ2-5, with TRBD1 identical over 9 bases. This CDR3 reads CASSQGDRERETQYF. The CDR3 region has the DNA TGTGCCAGCAGCCAAGGGGACAGGGAACGGGAGACCCAGTACTTC. Drawing the rest from reference TRBV7-9 and TRBJ2-5, the complete variable domain is DTGVSQNPRHKITKRGQNVTFRCDPISEHNRLYWYRQTLGQGPEFLTYFQNEAQLEKSRLLSDRFSAERPKGSFSTLEIQRTEQGDSAMYLCASSQGDRERETQYFGPGTRLLVL.